This T cell receptor (beta chain) was sequenced during a study of blood T cell repertoires in COVID-19. The overall study: Acute-phase and convalescent COVID-19 samples originated in the United States, Italy and Spain.

Original processing notes: Counts of nucleated cells, estimated from reference gene primer amplification, were obtained. Measured with immunoSEQ multiplex PCR; TCRdb has only the in-frame clones, and not every one. V and J calls and clone size come straight from that table; D and trimming were deduced from the DNA. Among a few hundred thousand clones listed, 87% were seen once. The CDR3 extends over 15 amino acids. Trimming left V 3 bases short and J 5 bases short, with 11 bases between. Germline assignment: CDR1 LGHDT and CDR2 YNNKEL (reference sequence). Participants came from some 26 US areas, aged roughly 18 to 89 years. Donors were grouped by their self-reported clinical history.

Material for sequencing was PBMCs or T cells enriched from blood (not recorded which). This chain joins TRBV3-1 (or the pseudogene TRBV3-2) and TRBJ1-6, with a possible D match to TRBD1 (6 bases). The receptor was derived from a man between 18 and 35 years old with acute COVID-19. The CDR3 loop is CASSHRQGNNSPLHF. DNA for the CDR3: TGTGCCAGCAGCCATCGTCAGGGGAATAATTCACCCCTCCACTTT.